The T cell receptor beta chain described here comes from a study of shared clonotypes between healthy human individuals (dated by TCRdb to the early 2020s). Turning to the overall study: The cohort included three men and a couple of women between 18 and 49 years of age. The study deeply sequenced blood TCR repertoires of about 5 healthy adults to estimate repertoire size and the extent of clonotype sharing between individuals. To increase sequencing depth and limit assay-specific biases, different laboratories used diverse techniques to prepare libraries and sequence TCR repertoires. Per donor, leukapheresis produced somewhere between about 0.9 and 9.5 billion PBMCs.

This clone was recorded at least ten times. Its binding antigen is unknown. Per-base quality was not reported, and no clone a single base away is much larger than it. Broader findings and caveats from the paper: Because the study included only a small number of donors, the genetic and exposure-history diversity represented was limited. Sampling was limited to blood, and TCR repertoires in tissue likely differ from TCR repertoires in blood. Pairwise subsampling indicated that sequencing depth was expected to affect the degree of clonotype sharing among donors.

The donors were healthy, HIV-negative adults who had no recently reported acute infections or vaccinations. All donors were Caucasian adults living in Nashville, Tennessee, USA. In the unsorted samples, 90 million or so PBMCs were counted, and genomic DNA was extracted using the QIAamp DNA Blood Mini kit. After blood collection by leukapheresis, PBMCs were isolated using Ficoll-Histopaque density gradient centrifugation and then cryopreserved in the vapor phase of liquid nitrogen. TCR CDR3 regions were amplified from genomic DNA by multiplex PCR using the deep immunoSEQ assay. Extracted genomic DNA from each cell subset was distributed evenly across all wells of several immunoSEQ 96-well plates, and each plate was treated as a replicate. For unsorted PBMC, approximately 0.3 ug genomic DNA, equal to approximately 30,000 T cell genomes, was loaded into each replicate PCR. Genomic DNA from unsorted PBMC was sequenced over ten immunoSEQ deep assay plates. The purified libraries were quantified using a Qubit 3.0 fluorometer, sized with a Bioanalyzer 2100, and then quantified again using the KAPA Library Quantification kit. Each immunoSEQ 96-well plate was sequenced on its own single-read 150-cycle Illumina NextSeq 550 flow cell. Turning to the authors' computational methods: Because the immunoSEQ output held only junctional sequences and lacked quality scores, the filtering could not match the filtering applied to full-length reads. To assign V/J genes and CDR3, sequences were annotated using PyIR, a Python wrapper for IgBLAST v1.9, with IMGT germline references. Reads were removed for weak V/J assignments (E-value above 1e-6), missing CDR3, stop codons, out-of-frame junctions, or ambiguous translated residues. V3J clonotypes were defined as sequences sharing the same inferred V gene, J gene, and CDR3 amino acid sequence. Percentage overlap between repertoires was computed as shared unique clonotypes divided by the size of the smaller repertoire. RTK rarefaction, the Chao1 estimator, and Recon v2.1 estimates of unobserved clonotypes were used to assess repertoire richness. Imported from immuneACCESS, the table was reduced by TCRdb to in-frame sequences with V and J called. These copies leave out some clones; in studies compared against another copy, an unresolved V gene accounts for under half, and the cause of the remainder is not known. V and J calls plus clone size are reproduced from that table; the DNA served to infer D and trimming. The sample contains around 95,000 clones, approximately 44% of them found a single time. The ten largest clones take up roughly 15% of the sample.

Including the terminal cysteine and phenylalanine, the CDR3 comprises 13 residues. Of all the DNA, just the CDR3 is kept, 39 bases in frame from base 1. Trimming costs V 4 bases and J 4 bases, and their ends lie 10 bases apart. The germline V gene (reference sequence) supplies CDR1 SEHNR and CDR2 FQNEAQ. The chain links TRBV7-9 with TRBJ1-2; there is no confident call for the D gene. The TCR comes from a middle-aged woman in good health. Some clones in this sample may be carry-over from other donors' samples. Sequencing input: PBMCs. The DNA reads TGTGCCAGCAGCTGGACGGACTCCTATGGCTACACCTTC. Its amino acids are CASSWTDSYGYTF.